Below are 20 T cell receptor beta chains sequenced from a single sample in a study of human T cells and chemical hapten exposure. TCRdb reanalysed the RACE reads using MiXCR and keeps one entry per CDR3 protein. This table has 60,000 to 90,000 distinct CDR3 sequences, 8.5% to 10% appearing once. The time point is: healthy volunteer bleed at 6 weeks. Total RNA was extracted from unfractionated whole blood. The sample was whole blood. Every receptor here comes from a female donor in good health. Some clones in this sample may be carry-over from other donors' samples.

CDR3 residues: CASSLVRLNTEAFF. As DNA, the CDR3 is TGTGCCAGCAGCTTAGTGAGGCTGAACACTGAAGCTTTCTTT. The gene calls are TRBV7-8 and TRBJ1-1, with D unclear. CDR1 is SGHVS, CDR2 FQNEAQ, per germline. This CDR3 has 14 amino acids. Trimming removed 1 base at V and 0 bases at J, with 6 bases between.

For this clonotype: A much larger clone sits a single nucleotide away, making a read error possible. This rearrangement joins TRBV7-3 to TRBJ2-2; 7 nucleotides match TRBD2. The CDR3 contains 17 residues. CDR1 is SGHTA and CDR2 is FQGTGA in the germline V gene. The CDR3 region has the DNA TGTGCCAGCAGCTCACTGCCTCGACTAGCCTCTACCGGGGAGCTGCTTTTT. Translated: CASSSLPRLASTGELLF.

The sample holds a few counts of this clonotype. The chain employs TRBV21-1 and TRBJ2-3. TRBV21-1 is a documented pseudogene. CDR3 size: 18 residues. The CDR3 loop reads CASSVRRTPLSSTDTQYF. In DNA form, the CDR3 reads TGTGCCAGCAGCGTACGACGAACCCCACTTTCTAGCACAGATACGCAGTATTTT.

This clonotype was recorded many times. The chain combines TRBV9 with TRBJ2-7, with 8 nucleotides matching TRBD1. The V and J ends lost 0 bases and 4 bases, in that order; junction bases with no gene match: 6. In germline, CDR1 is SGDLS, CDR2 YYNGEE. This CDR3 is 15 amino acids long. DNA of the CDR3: TGTGCCAGCAGCGTAGCTAGCAGGGGGCCTTACGAGCAGTACTTC. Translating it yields CASSVASRGPYEQYF.

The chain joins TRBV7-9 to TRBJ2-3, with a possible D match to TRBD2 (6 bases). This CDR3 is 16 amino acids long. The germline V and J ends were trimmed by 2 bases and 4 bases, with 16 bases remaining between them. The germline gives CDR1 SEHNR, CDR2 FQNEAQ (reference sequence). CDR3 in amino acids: CASSLFGGVKADTQYF. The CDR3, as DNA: TGTGCCAGCAGCTTATTTGGCGGGGTTAAGGCAGATACGCAGTATTTT.

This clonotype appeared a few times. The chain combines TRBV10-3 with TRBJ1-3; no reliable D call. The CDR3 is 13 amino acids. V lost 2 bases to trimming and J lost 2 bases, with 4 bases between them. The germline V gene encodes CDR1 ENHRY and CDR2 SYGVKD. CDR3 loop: CAISEGAGNTIYF. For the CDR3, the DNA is TGTGCCATCAGTGAGGGTGCTGGAAACACCATATATTTT.

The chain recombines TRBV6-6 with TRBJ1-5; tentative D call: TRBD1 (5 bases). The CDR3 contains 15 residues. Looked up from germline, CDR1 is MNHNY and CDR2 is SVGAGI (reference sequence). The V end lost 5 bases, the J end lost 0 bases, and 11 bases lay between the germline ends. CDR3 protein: CASSTTGRSNQPQHF. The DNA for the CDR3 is TGTGCCAGCAGTACTACGGGGCGTAGCAATCAGCCCCAGCATTTT.

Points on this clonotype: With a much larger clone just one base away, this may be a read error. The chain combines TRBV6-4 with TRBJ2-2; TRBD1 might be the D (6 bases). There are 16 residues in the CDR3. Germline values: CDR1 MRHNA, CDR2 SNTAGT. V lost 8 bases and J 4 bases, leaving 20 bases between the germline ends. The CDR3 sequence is CASGPTSEGGTGELFF. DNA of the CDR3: TGTGCCAGCGGTCCCACGTCCGAAGGGGGCACCGGGGAGCTGTTTTTT.

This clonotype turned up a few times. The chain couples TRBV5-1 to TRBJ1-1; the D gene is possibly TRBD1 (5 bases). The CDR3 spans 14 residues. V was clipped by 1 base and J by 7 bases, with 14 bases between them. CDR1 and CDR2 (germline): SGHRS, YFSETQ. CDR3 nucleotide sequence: TGCGCCAGCAGCTTGACCGGTGGGGGAATTGAAGCTTTCTTT. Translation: CASSLTGGGIEAFF. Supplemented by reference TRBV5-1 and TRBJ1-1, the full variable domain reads KAGVTQTPRYLIKTRGQQVTLSCSPISGHRSVSWYQQTPGQGLQFLFEYFSETQRNKGNFPGRFSGRQFSNSRSEMNVSTLELGDSALYLCASSLTGGGIEAFFGQGTRLTVV.

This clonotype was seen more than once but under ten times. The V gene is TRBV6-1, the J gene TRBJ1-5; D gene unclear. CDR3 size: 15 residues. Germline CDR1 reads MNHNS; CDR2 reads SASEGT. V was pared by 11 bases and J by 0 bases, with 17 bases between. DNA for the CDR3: TGTGCCCCGACATTATTAGCAGATAGCAATCAGCCCCAGCATTTT. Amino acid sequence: CAPTLLADSNQPQHF.

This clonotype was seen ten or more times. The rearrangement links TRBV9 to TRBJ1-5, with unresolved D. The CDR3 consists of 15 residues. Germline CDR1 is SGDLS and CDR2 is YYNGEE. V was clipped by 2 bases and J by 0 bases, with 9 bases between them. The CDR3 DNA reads TGTGCCAGCAGCGTTGGCGGGTATAGCAATCAGCCCCAGCATTTT. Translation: CASSVGGYSNQPQHF. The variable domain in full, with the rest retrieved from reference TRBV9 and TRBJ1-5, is DSGVTQTPKHLITATGQRVTLRCSPRSGDLSVYWYQQSLDQGLQFLIQYYNGEERAKGNILERFSAQQFPDLHSELNLSSLELGDSALYFCASSVGGYSNQPQHFGDGTRLSIL.

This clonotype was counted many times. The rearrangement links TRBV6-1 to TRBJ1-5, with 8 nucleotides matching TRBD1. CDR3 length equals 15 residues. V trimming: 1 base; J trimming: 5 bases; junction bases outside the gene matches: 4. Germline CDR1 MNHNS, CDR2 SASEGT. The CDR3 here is CASSEGQGNHQPQHF. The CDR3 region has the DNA TGTGCCAGCAGTGAAGGACAGGGGAACCATCAGCCCCAGCATTTT.

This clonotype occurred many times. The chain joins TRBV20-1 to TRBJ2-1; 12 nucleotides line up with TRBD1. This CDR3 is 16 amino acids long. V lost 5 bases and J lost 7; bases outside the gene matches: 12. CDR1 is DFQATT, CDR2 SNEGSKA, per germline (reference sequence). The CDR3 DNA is TGCAGTGCTGATTCCTCCGGGACAGGGGGCGAGAATGAGCAGTTCTTC. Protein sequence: CSADSSGTGGENEQFF.

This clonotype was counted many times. Written as DNA, the CDR3 is TGCAGTGCTAGAGACTCGACTAGCGGGGACTACAATGAGCAGTTCTTC. This encodes CSARDSTSGDYNEQFF. The V and J genes are TRBV20-1 and TRBJ2-1, with 11 nucleotides matching TRBD2. CDR3 length: 16 amino acids. J gave up 3 bases and V 0 bases, and 4 bases lay outside the gene matches. Germline assignment: CDR1 DFQATT and CDR2 SNEGSKA (reference sequence).

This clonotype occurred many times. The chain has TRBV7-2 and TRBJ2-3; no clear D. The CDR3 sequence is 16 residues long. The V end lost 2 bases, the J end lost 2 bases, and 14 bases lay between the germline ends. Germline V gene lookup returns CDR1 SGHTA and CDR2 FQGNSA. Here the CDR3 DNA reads TGTGCCAGCAGCTTATACGGTACTTACGCCACAGATACGCAGTATTTT. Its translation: CASSLYGTYATDTQYF.

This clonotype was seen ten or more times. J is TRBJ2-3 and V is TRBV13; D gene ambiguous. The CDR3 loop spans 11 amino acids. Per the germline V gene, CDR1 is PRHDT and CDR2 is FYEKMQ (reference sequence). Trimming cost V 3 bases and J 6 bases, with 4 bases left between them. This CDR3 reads CASSFSDTQYF. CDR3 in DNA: TGTGCCAGCAGCTTCAGTGATACGCAGTATTTT.

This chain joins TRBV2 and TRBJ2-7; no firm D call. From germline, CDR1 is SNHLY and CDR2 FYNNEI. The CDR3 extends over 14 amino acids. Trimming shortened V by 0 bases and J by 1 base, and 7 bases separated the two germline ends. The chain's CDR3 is CASSEALGSYEQYF. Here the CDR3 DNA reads TGTGCCAGCAGTGAAGCTTTGGGTTCCTACGAGCAGTACTTC.

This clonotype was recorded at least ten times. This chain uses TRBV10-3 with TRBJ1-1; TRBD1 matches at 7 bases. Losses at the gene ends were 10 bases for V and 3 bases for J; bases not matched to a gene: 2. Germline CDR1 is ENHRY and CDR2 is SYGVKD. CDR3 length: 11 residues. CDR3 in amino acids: CASRGDTEAFF. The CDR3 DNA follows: TGTGCCAGCAGGGGGGACACTGAAGCTTTCTTT.

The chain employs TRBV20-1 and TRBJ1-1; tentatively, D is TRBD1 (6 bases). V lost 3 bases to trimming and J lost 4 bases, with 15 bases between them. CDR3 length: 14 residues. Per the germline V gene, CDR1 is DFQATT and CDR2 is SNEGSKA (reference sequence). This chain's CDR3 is CSASRLRGRTEAFF. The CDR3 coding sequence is TGCAGTGCTAGTAGGCTCAGGGGTCGCACTGAAGCTTTCTTT.

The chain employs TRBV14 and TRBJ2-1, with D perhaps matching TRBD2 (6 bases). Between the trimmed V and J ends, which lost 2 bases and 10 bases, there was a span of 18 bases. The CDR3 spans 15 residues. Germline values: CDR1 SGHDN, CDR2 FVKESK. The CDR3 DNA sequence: TGTGCCAGCAGCCAACCAGGGACCGGGAGTCGGGAGCAGTTCTTC. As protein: CASSQPGTGSREQFF. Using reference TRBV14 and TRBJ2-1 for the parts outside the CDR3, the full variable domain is EAGVTQFPSHSVIEKGQTVTLRCDPISGHDNLYWYRRVMGKEIKFLLHFVKESKQDESGMPNNRFLAERTGGTYSTLKVQPAELEDSGVYFCASSQPGTGSREQFFGPGTRLTVL.